This TCR beta chain stems from a study of blood T cells in healthy people across ages. PCR was performed a second time for about 7 to 11 cycles using a sample-barcoded 5' primer and a J-beta primer mix. Via MiXCR, TCRdb re-called the 5' RACE reads, giving one row per CDR3 protein. This sample has 850,000 to 950,000 distinct CDR3 sequences; 29% occur once, and the top ten carry 17%. This clonotype was seen a handful of times. The CDR3 spans 13 residues. V was shortened by 4 bases and J by 1 base, with 10 bases between the two germline ends. Germline CDR1 reads GTSNPN; CDR2 reads SVGIG (reference sequence).

Sequenced input: blood. V is TRBV30 and J is TRBJ1-1; D is possibly TRBD1 (5 bases). The TCR originated in a woman of 80 years or more in good health. CDR3 in DNA: TGTGCCTGGAAGCCCGGGGGGAACACTGAAGCTTTCTTT. Amino acids: CAWKPGGNTEAFF. The full variable domain, rest sourced from reference TRBV30 and TRBJ1-1, is SQTIHQWPATLVQPVGSPLSLECTVEGTSNPNLYWYRQAAGRGLQLLFYSVGIGQISSEVPQNLSASRPQDRQFILSSKKLLLSDSGFYLCAWKPGGNTEAFFGQGTRLTVV.